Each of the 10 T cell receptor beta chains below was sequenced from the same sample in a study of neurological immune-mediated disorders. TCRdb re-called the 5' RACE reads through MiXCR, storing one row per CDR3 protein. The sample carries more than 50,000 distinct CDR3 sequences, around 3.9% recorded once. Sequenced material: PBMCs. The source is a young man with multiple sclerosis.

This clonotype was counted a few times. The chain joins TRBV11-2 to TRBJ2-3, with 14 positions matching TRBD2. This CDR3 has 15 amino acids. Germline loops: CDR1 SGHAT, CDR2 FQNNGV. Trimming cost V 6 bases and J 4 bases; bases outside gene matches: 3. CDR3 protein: CASRGTSGGADTQYF. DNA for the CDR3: TGTGCCAGCAGGGGGACTAGCGGGGGCGCAGATACGCAGTATTTT.

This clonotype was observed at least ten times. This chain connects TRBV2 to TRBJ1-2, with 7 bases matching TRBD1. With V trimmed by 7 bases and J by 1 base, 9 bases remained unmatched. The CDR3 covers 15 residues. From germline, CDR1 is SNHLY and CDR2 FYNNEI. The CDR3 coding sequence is TGTGCCAGCATGAAGGACAGGCCAAATAACTATGGCTACACCTTC. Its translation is CASMKDRPNNYGYTF. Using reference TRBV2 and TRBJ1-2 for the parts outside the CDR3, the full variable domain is EPEVTQTPSHQVTQMGQEVILRCVPISNHLYFYWYRQILGQKVEFLVSFYNNEISEKSEIFDDQFSVERPDGSNFTLKIRSTKLEDSAMYFCASMKDRPNNYGYTFGSGTRLTVV.

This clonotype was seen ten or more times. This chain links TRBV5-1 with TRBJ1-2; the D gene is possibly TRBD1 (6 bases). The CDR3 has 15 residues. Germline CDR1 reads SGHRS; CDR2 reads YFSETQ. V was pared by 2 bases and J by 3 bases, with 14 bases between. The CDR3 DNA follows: TGCGCCAGCAGCTTTGGAGTTCCAGGGGACTATGGCTACACCTTC. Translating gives CASSFGVPGDYGYTF. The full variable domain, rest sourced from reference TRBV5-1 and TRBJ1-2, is KAGVTQTPRYLIKTRGQQVTLSCSPISGHRSVSWYQQTPGQGLQFLFEYFSETQRNKGNFPGRFSGRQFSNSRSEMNVSTLELGDSALYLCASSFGVPGDYGYTFGSGTRLTVV.

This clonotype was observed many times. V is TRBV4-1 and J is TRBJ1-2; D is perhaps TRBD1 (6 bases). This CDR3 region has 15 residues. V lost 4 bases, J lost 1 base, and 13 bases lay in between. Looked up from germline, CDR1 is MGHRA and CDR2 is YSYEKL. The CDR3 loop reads CASSPREGVNYGYTF. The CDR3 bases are TGCGCCAGCAGCCCCCGGGAGGGGGTTAACTATGGCTACACCTTC.

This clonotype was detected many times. CDR3 sequence reads: CSARTSGGTYEQFF. In nucleotides, the CDR3 is TGCAGTGCGCGGACTAGCGGGGGAACCTATGAGCAGTTCTTC. The chain joins TRBV20-1 to TRBJ2-1; 13 bases are a match to TRBD2. This CDR3 spans 14 amino acids. J lost 8 bases, V lost 6 bases, and 7 bases had no gene match. From germline, CDR1 is DFQATT and CDR2 SNEGSKA (reference sequence).

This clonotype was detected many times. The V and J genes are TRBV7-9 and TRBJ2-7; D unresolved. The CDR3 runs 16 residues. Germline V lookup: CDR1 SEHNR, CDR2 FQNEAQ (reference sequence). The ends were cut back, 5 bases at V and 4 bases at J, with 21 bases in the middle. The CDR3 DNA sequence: TGTGCCAGCAGCCCCCGGATGATATCGACGGATTACGAGCAGTACTTC. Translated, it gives CASSPRMISTDYEQYF.

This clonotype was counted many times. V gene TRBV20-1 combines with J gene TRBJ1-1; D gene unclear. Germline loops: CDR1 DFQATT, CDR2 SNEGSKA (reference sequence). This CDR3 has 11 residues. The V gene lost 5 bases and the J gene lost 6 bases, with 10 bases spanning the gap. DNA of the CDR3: TGCAGTGCTTTTAGTCTGGCTGAAGCTTTCTTT. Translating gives CSAFSLAEAFF.

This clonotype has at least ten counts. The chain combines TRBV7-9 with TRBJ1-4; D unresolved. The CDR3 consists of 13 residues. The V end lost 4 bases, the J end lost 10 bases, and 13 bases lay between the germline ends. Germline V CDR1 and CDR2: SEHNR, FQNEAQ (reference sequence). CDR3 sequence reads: CASSSSDGGKLFF. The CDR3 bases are TGTGCCAGCAGCTCCTCGGACGGTGGAAAACTGTTTTTT.

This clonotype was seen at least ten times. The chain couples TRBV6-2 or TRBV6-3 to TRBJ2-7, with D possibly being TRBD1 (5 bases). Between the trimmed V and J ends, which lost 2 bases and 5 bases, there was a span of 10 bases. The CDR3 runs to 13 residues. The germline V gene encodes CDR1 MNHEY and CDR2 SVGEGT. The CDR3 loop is CASSYAGIHEQYF. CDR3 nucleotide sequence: TGTGCCAGCAGTTACGCAGGGATACACGAGCAGTACTTC.

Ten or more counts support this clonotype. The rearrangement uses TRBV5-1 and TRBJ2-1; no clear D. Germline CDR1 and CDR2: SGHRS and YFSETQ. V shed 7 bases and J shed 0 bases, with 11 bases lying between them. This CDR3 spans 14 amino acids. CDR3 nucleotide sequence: TGCGCCAGCGGTCAGCCCAGCTCCTACAATGAGCAGTTCTTC. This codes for CASGQPSSYNEQFF.